This T cell receptor beta chain appears in the sequencing data of a study of OX40 agonist ivuxolimab in advanced cancers. Overall study results and limits: Expanded clones belonging to CD8+ T cells outnumbered, on average, those of CD4+. At 0.1 to 3.0 mg/kg and by week 6, CD4+ and CD8+ T cells in the blood had expanded clonally.

Systemic immunosuppression or autoimmune disease history was grounds to exclude patients. Worth noting for this clone: Its antigen remains unknown.

This table comes from immunoSEQ multiplex PCR, and its TCRdb copy is limited to in-frame clones, with some not included. The sample lists about 35,000 clones; approximately 72% were seen once. The source is an adult with an advanced solid tumor such as melanoma, head and neck, liver or kidney cancer. The source was CD4+ or CD8+ T cells sorted from blood, collected in a trial of the OX40 agonist ivuxolimab.

CDR3 in amino acids: CASSQSGTGGHEKLFF. The CDR3 nucleotides are TGTGCCAGCAGTCAATCCGGGACAGGGGGCCATGAAAAACTGTTTTTT. V usage is TRBV12-1 and J usage is TRBJ1-4; TRBD1, the table's D call, was not compared with the DNA. TRBV12-1 represents a pseudogene. The CDR3 spans 16 residues.